The 32 T cell receptor beta chains below all came from one sample that was sequenced in a study of sequential checkpoint blockade in melanoma. This table comes from immunoSEQ multiplex PCR, and its TCRdb copy is limited to in-frame clones, with some not included. The data show tens of thousands of clones, with about three quarters seen just once and about a fifth held by the top ten. Documented treatment: randomized to nivolumab then ipilimumab (arm A) or the reverse (arm B). Sequencing was performed on CD8+ T cells sorted from blood (inferred from file names), taken from a patient given nivolumab and ipilimumab in sequence. The receptors were sampled from a human donor with melanoma.

This chain connects TRBV28 to TRBJ1-6; D call uncertain. Between the trimmed V and J ends, which lost 2 bases and 14 bases, there was a span of 10 bases. The CDR3 sequence is 12 residues long. Germline CDR1 MDHEN, CDR2 SYDVKM. The chain's CDR3 is CASSLMGRTLHF. In DNA, the CDR3 is TGTGCCAGCAGTTTAATGGGGAGGACCCTCCACTTT.

The chain joins TRBV19 to TRBJ1-6; 8 nucleotides line up with TRBD1. Germline CDR1 reads LNHDA; CDR2 reads SQIVND (reference sequence). Trimming took 4 bases from V and 9 from J; bases not matched to a gene: 5. The CDR3 spans 14 residues. CDR3 sequence (DNA): TGTGCCAGTAGTACCAGGACAGGGTTTTCACCCCTCCACTTT. Translating gives CASSTRTGFSPLHF.

This clone was seen more than once but under ten times. The chain recombines TRBV5-6 with TRBJ1-1; no clear D. V lost 7 bases and J 3 bases, leaving 10 bases between the germline ends. The CDR3 contains 12 residues. Germline values: CDR1 SGHDT, CDR2 YYEEEE. CDR3 region: CASGQQYTEAFF. The CDR3 nucleotides read TGTGCCAGCGGGCAGCAGTACACTGAAGCTTTCTTT.

The chain joins TRBV5-1 to TRBJ2-5; TRBD1 matches at 9 bases. TRBJ2-7 matches the DNA end more closely, so the J call is doubtful. This CDR3 comprises 16 residues. The germline V gene has CDR1 SGHRS and CDR2 YFSETQ. The CDR3 loop is CASSTGQGPPLGEQYF. The CDR3 coding sequence is TGCGCCAGCAGCACTGGACAGGGGCCCCCCTTGGGCGAGCAGTACTTC.

In DNA form, the CDR3 reads TGTGCCAGCACATCCAGCGGGGGGTCCCAAGAGACCCAGTACTTC. Protein: CASTSSGGSQETQYF. The rearrangement uses TRBV2 and TRBJ2-5, with TRBD2 identical over 9 bases. Germline V gene data show CDR1 as SNHLY and CDR2 as FYNNEI. Trimming removed 7 bases from V and 1 base from J; junction bases left unmatched: 7. The CDR3 spans 15 residues.

This sequence joins TRBV5-6 and TRBJ1-5, with 10 bases identical to TRBD1. Germline values: CDR1 SGHDT, CDR2 YYEEEE. The length of the CDR3 is 15 residues. The ends lost 4 bases at V and 5 bases at J; junction bases unmatched: 6. The CDR3 DNA follows: TGTGCCAGCAGCCGAAGACAGGGGGCGGATCAGCCCCAGCATTTT. This encodes CASSRRQGADQPQHF.

CDR3 residues: CASSLGDSYEKLFF. The CDR3 DNA sequence: TGTGCCAGCAGTTTGGGGGACAGCTATGAAAAACTGTTTTTT. The chain employs TRBV28 and TRBJ1-4; 7 bases align to TRBD1. J gave up 6 bases and V 3 bases, and 4 bases lay outside the gene matches. This CDR3 contains 14 residues. Germline V CDR1 and CDR2: MDHEN, SYDVKM.

V gene TRBV7-8 combines with J gene TRBJ2-5, with 11 bases matching TRBD2. The CDR3 consists of 16 residues. Germline V gene sequence: CDR1 SGHVS, CDR2 FQNEAQ. V lost 1 base, J lost 5 bases, and 6 bases stayed unmatched. CDR3: CASSLVLAGAGETQYF. CDR3 nucleotide sequence: TGTGCCAGCAGCTTAGTACTAGCGGGGGCGGGGGAGACCCAGTACTTC.

The chain recombines TRBV28 with TRBJ2-5, with TRBD2 matching over 12 bases. This CDR3 region has 16 residues. Unmatched junction bases numbered 4, after V lost 4 bases and J lost 1 base. CDR1 is MDHEN and CDR2 is SYDVKM in the germline V gene. CDR3 sequence reads: CASSSGTSGPQETQYF. CDR3 coding DNA: TGTGCCAGCAGTTCCGGGACTAGCGGGCCCCAAGAGACCCAGTACTTC.

The V call is TRBV11-2, the J call TRBJ2-7, with D perhaps matching TRBD2 (6 bases). Germline CDR1 reads SGHAT; CDR2 reads FQNNGV. Deletions cut 5 bases from V and 0 bases from J, with 11 bases between. CDR3 length equals 14 residues. The DNA for the CDR3 is TGTGCCAGCAGCGGGAGGACCGACTCCTACGAGCAGTACTTC. It codes for CASSGRTDSYEQYF.

The chain has TRBV6-6 and TRBJ2-2; D is unclear. V was cut by 5 bases and J by 0 bases, with 7 bases left in between. This CDR3 spans 14 amino acids. Germline V lookup: CDR1 MNHNY, CDR2 SVGAGI (reference sequence). For the CDR3, the DNA is TGTGCCAGCAGTCGATCGGCGAACACCGGGGAGCTGTTTTTT. Translation: CASSRSANTGELFF.

The V call is TRBV28, the J call TRBJ2-2; D is uncertain. The CDR3 has 16 residues. The germline V gene has CDR1 MDHEN and CDR2 SYDVKM. Trimming removed 7 bases at V and 4 bases at J, with 19 bases between. The chain's CDR3 is CASTANRGFSTGELFF. The CDR3, as DNA: TGTGCCAGCACCGCTAATCGCGGATTCAGCACCGGGGAGCTGTTTTTT.

The gene calls are TRBV7-9 and TRBJ2-1; 8 bases agree with TRBD1. The germline CDR1 and CDR2 sequences are SEHNR and FQNEAQ (reference sequence). The CDR3 runs to 16 residues. The junction had 9 bases not matched to a gene; V was cut back by 4 bases and J by 4 bases. The CDR3: CASSSGGVGPYNEQFF. CDR3 sequence (DNA): TGTGCCAGCAGCTCAGGGGGCGTGGGCCCTTACAATGAGCAGTTCTTC.

The rearrangement joins TRBV6-5 to TRBJ1-2, with 7 bases fitting TRBD1. The CDR3 is 15 amino acids. With V trimmed by 6 bases and J by 8 bases, 15 bases remained unmatched. The germline CDR1 and CDR2 sequences are MNHEY and SVGAGI. The CDR3 is CASRRRQGYPPGYTF. In nucleotides, the CDR3 is TGTGCCAGCAGAAGGCGACAGGGATATCCTCCCGGCTACACCTTC.

V and J are TRBV9 and TRBJ2-1; 7 bases are a match to TRBD1. The CDR3 is made up of 15 amino acids. Germline assignment: CDR1 SGDLS and CDR2 YYNGEE. V lost 1 base and J lost 2; bases outside the gene matches: 3. The CDR3 loop is CASSVWDSTYNEQFF. The CDR3 coding sequence is TGTGCCAGCAGCGTATGGGACAGCACCTACAATGAGCAGTTCTTC.

This chain uses TRBV28 with TRBJ2-1; TRBD2 aligns across 7 bases. The CDR3 has 14 amino acids. CDR1 is MDHEN, CDR2 SYDVKM, per germline. V gave up 6 bases and J gave up 5 bases; unmatched junction bases: 7. CDR3: CASRSGMWNNEQFF. In DNA form, the CDR3 reads TGTGCCAGCAGGAGCGGGATGTGGAACAATGAGCAGTTCTTC. Complete variable domain (other parts from reference TRBV28 and TRBJ2-1): DVKVTQSSRYLVKRTGEKVFLECVQDMDHENMFWYRQDPGLGLRLIYFSYDVKMKEKGDIPEGYSVSREKKERFSLILESASTNQTSMYLCASRSGMWNNEQFFGPGTRLTVL.

CDR3 region: CASSFLSSGSREQYF. The CDR3 nucleotides read TGTGCCAGCAGTTTCCTTTCCAGCGGGAGTCGTGAGCAGTACTTC. This chain uses TRBV28 with TRBJ2-7, with 8 bases lining up with TRBD2. The CDR3 contains 15 residues. V gave up 3 bases and J gave up 7 bases; unmatched junction bases: 11. Germline V gene lookup returns CDR1 MDHEN and CDR2 SYDVKM.

The chain employs TRBV4-2 and TRBJ2-1; a weak D match, TRBD2 (5 bases). V was trimmed by 1 base and J by 4 bases, leaving 11 bases between them. Germline V gives CDR1 LGHNA, CDR2 YNFKEQ. There are 15 residues in the CDR3. As DNA, the CDR3 is TGTGCCAGCAGCCAAGTACTTAGCGTTTACAATGAGCAGTTCTTC. Translating it yields CASSQVLSVYNEQFF.

The chain employs TRBV7-6 and TRBJ2-7, with no clear D. Trimming removed 3 bases at V and 3 bases at J, with 6 bases between. The length of the CDR3 is 12 residues. Germline V lookup: CDR1 SGHVS, CDR2 FNYEAQ. This CDR3 is CASSFAGYEQYF. For the CDR3, the DNA is TGTGCCAGCAGCTTTGCAGGCTACGAGCAGTACTTC.

The chain links TRBV5-4 to TRBJ2-3; a weak D match, TRBD2 (5 bases). With 2 bases removed from V and 6 bases from J, the gap between germline ends came to 16 bases. From germline, CDR1 is SGHNT and CDR2 YYREEE (reference sequence). The CDR3 loop spans 15 amino acids. In nucleotides, the CDR3 is TGTGCCAGCAGCTTAGCGGTAGTTACAGAGGATACGCAGTATTTT. The encoded protein is CASSLAVVTEDTQYF.

The genes are TRBV13 and TRBJ2-2, with a tentative D call TRBD1 (5 bases). Trimming pared 5 bases from V and 5 bases from J, leaving 12 bases between. This CDR3 is built from 14 residues. Germline-derived CDR1 and CDR2 are PRHDT and FYEKMQ (reference sequence). CDR3 amino acids: CASSLSDSTGELFF. The CDR3 nucleotides are TGTGCCAGCAGCCTCTCCGACAGTACCGGGGAGCTGTTTTTT.

The count of this clone is one. This chain connects TRBV7-2 to TRBJ1-2, with D maybe TRBD1 (6 bases). Looked up from germline, CDR1 is SGHTA and CDR2 is FQGNSA. The CDR3 consists of 17 residues. V was cut by 1 base and J by 4 bases, with 19 bases left in between. This CDR3 is CASSLDFARGLSYGYTF. The CDR3 DNA reads TGTGCCAGCAGCTTAGATTTCGCCAGGGGCCTTAGCTATGGCTACACCTTC.

This CDR3 reads CASSVTGNTEAFF. Written as DNA, the CDR3 is TGTGCCAGCAGCGTGACAGGGAACACTGAAGCTTTCTTT. This chain uses TRBV9 with TRBJ1-1; D is possibly TRBD1 (6 bases). The CDR3 covers 13 residues. Germline-derived CDR1 and CDR2 are SGDLS and YYNGEE. V gave up 2 bases and J gave up 1 base, with 6 bases separating them.

The V and J genes are TRBV9 and TRBJ2-7, with 7 bases that match TRBD2. CDR1 is SGDLS and CDR2 is YYNGEE in the germline V gene. The V gene end was trimmed by 3 bases and the J gene end by 3 bases; junction bases not matched to a gene: 6. CDR3 size: 14 residues. The CDR3 nucleotides read TGTGCCAGCAGCGCTGGGACTAACCTCTACGAGCAGTACTTC. It yields the protein CASSAGTNLYEQYF.

The chain links TRBV5-5 to TRBJ2-7, with D perhaps matching TRBD1 (5 bases). Trimming cost V 2 bases and J 6 bases, with 12 bases left between them. CDR3 length equals 13 residues. Germline V gene lookup returns CDR1 SGHKS and CDR2 YYEKEE (reference sequence). The CDR3 nucleotides are TGTGCCAGCAGCTTAGCGACAGTCGGCGAGCAGTACTTC. Amino acids: CASSLATVGEQYF.

This clone was observed a single time. The chain combines TRBV27 with TRBJ2-1; 13 nucleotides align to TRBD2. The CDR3 runs 14 residues. The germline V gene has CDR1 MNHEY and CDR2 SMNVEV (reference sequence). Trimming removed 4 bases from V and 9 bases from J; junction bases left unmatched: 3. In nucleotides, the CDR3 is TGTGCCAGCAGTTGGGGACTAGCGGGATTTGAGCAGTTCTTC. Translation: CASSWGLAGFEQFF.

The chain has TRBV28 and TRBJ1-1; no firm D call. Trimming removed 2 bases at V and 4 bases at J, with 11 bases between. CDR3 length: 14 amino acids. Germline V gene sequence: CDR1 MDHEN, CDR2 SYDVKM. CDR3 residues: CASSLSRFGTEAFF. DNA of the CDR3: TGTGCCAGCAGTTTAAGCAGGTTCGGCACTGAAGCTTTCTTT.

The V call is TRBV27, the J call TRBJ1-2; no firm D call. The CDR3 is 14 amino acids. Deletions cut 5 bases from V and 4 bases from J, with 14 bases between. Germline V gene data show CDR1 as MNHEY and CDR2 as SMNVEV (reference sequence). The CDR3 DNA reads TGTGCCAGCAGTCATGGAGGGTACGGCTATGGCTACACCTTC. Translating it yields CASSHGGYGYGYTF.

This clone has only a few counts. V and J are TRBV10-3 and TRBJ1-2; 10 nucleotides agree with TRBD1. Losses at the gene ends were 10 bases for V and 8 bases for J; bases not matched to a gene: 7. From germline, CDR1 is ENHRY and CDR2 SYGVKD. The CDR3 spans 12 residues. This CDR3 is CANWDRGDGYTF. The CDR3 DNA reads as TGTGCCAACTGGGACAGGGGCGACGGCTACACCTTC.

V gene TRBV9 combines with J gene TRBJ2-3; D possibly uses TRBD1 or TRBD2 (10 bases each). The CDR3 extends over 19 amino acids. Per the germline V gene, CDR1 is SGDLS and CDR2 is YYNGEE. Trimming took off 4 bases at V and 1 base at J, with 25 bases between the two ends. CDR3 protein: CASSLRTGGSGGGTDTQYF. The CDR3 nucleotides read TGTGCCAGCAGCCTCCGGACAGGGGGAAGCGGGGGGGGCACAGATACGCAGTATTTT.

This clone was recorded a few times. The chain uses TRBV14 and TRBJ2-2, with 7 bases fitting TRBD1. J was trimmed by 1 base and V by 0 bases; bases with no gene match: 5. The CDR3 is made up of 17 amino acids. Germline V gene data show CDR1 as SGHDN and CDR2 as FVKESK. The CDR3 spells CASSQDDRDKNTGELFF. The DNA of the CDR3 is TGTGCCAGCAGCCAAGATGACAGGGATAAGAACACCGGGGAGCTGTTTTTT.

This clone occurred a few times. CDR3 DNA sequence: TGTGCCAGTAGGCCGTCCGGGGGAAGCAATCAGCCCCAGCATTTT. This sequence encodes CASRPSGGSNQPQHF. V and J are TRBV19 and TRBJ1-5; TRBD1 is a possible D gene (5 bases). Germline loops: CDR1 LNHDA, CDR2 SQIVND (reference sequence). The CDR3 length is 15 residues. Trimming left V 6 bases short and J 1 base short, with 13 bases between.